This T cell receptor (beta chain) is drawn from a study of OX40 agonist ivuxolimab in advanced cancers. Study context: Dose-escalation patients' cancers were hepatocellular carcinoma, melanoma, renal cell or head and neck cancer. General observations from the study: Expanded clones belonging to CD8+ T cells outnumbered, on average, those of CD4+.

The assay was immunoSEQ multiplex PCR, and TCRdb's table has in-frame clones only and misses some. The sample lists approximately 13,000 clones; 84% were seen once. As regards this clone: Its antigen is still unknown.

The V and J ends lost 5 bases and 5 bases respectively, with 18 bases between them. CDR1 and CDR2 (germline): SGHAT, FQNNGV. The CDR3 loop spans 15 amino acids. This chain connects TRBV11-2 to TRBJ1-2; perhaps TRBD1 as D (5 bases). This specimen consisted of CD4+ or CD8+ T cells sorted from blood, obtained in a trial of the OX40 agonist ivuxolimab. This sequence originates from an adult with an advanced solid tumor such as melanoma, head and neck, liver or kidney cancer. CDR3: CASSPGGIGEYGYTF. The CDR3 nucleotides read TGTGCCAGCAGCCCTGGGGGGATTGGGGAGTATGGCTACACCTTC.